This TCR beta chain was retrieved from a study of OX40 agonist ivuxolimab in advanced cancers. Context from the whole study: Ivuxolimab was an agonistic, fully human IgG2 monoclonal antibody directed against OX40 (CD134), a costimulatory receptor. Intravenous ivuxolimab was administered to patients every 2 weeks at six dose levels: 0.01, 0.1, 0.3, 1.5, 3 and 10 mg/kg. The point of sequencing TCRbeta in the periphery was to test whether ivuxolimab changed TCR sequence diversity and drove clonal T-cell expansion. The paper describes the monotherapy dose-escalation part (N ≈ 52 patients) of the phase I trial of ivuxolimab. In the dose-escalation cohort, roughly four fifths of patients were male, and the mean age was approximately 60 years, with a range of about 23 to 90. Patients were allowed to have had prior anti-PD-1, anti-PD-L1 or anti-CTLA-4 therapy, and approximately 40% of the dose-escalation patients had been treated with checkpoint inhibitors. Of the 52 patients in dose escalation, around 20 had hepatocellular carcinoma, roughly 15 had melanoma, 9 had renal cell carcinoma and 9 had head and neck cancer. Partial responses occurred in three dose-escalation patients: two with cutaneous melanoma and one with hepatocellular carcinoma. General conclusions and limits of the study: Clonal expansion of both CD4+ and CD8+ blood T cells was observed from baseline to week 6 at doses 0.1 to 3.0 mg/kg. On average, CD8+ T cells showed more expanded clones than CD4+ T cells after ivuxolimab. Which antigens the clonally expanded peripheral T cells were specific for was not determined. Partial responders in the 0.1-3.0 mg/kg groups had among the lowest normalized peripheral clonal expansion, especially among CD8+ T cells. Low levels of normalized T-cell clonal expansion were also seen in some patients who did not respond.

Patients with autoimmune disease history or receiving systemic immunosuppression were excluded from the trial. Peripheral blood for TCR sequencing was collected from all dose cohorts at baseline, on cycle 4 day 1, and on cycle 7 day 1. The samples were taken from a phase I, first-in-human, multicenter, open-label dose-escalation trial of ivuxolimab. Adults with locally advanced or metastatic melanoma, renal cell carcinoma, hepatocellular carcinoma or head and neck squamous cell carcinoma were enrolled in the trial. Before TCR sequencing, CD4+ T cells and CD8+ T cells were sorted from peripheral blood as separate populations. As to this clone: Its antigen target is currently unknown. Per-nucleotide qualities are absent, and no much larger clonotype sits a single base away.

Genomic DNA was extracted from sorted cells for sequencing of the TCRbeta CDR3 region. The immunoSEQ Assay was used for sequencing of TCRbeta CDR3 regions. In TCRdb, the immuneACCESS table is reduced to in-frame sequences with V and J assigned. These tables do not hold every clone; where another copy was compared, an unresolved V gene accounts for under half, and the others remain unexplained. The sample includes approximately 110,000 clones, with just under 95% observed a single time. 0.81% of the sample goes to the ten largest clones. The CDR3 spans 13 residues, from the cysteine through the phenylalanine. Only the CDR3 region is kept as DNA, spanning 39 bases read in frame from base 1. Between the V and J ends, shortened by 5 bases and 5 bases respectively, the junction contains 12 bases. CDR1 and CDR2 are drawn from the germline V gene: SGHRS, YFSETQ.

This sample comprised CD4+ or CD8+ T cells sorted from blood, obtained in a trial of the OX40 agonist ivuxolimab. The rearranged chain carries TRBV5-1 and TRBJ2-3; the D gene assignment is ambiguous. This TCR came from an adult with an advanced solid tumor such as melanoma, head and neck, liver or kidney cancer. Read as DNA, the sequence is TGCGCCAGCAGTGATAGTTTCAGAGATACGCAGTATTTT. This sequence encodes CASSDSFRDTQYF. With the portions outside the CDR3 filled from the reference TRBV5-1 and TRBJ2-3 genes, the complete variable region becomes KAGVTQTPRYLIKTRGQQVTLSCSPISGHRSVSWYQQTPGQGLQFLFEYFSETQRNKGNFPGRFSGRQFSNSRSEMNVSTLELGDSALYLCASSDSFRDTQYFGPGTRLTVL.